Below are 7 T cell receptor beta chains sequenced from a single sample in a study of blood T cell repertoires in COVID-19. Profiled with immunoSEQ multiplex PCR; TCRdb holds only in-frame clones, not every one. The table records 100,000 to 150,000 clones, 80% of them present only once. The sample consisted of peripheral blood. The receptors here all came from a human donor in a cohort sampled during active COVID-19.

The V call is TRBV24-1, the J call TRBJ2-7, with 8 bases aligning to TRBD1. J gave up 4 bases and V 7 bases, and 11 bases lay outside the gene matches. The germline gives CDR1 KGHDR, CDR2 SFDVKD. This CDR3 spans 15 amino acids. The chain's CDR3 is CATSYGQGATYEQYF. DNA of the CDR3: TGTGCCACCAGCTACGGACAGGGAGCTACTTACGAGCAGTACTTC.

This chain links TRBV27 with TRBJ1-2, with unresolved D. The CDR3 runs 13 residues. Trimming took off 1 base at V and 8 bases at J, with 11 bases between the two ends. Per germline, CDR1 MNHEY and CDR2 SMNVEV (reference sequence). This CDR3 is CASSLLRAGGYTF. The DNA for the CDR3 is TGTGCCAGCAGTTTATTGCGGGCCGGGGGCTACACCTTC.

This sequence joins TRBV10-3 and TRBJ1-1; a weak D match, TRBD1 (6 bases). The length of the CDR3 is 13 residues. With 10 bases removed from V and 1 base from J, the gap between germline ends came to 13 bases. CDR1 and CDR2 (germline): ENHRY, SYGVKD. CDR3 protein: CATSETGNTEAFF. CDR3 sequence (DNA): TGTGCCACCAGCGAGACAGGGAACACTGAAGCTTTCTTT.

The chain carries TRBV28 and TRBJ1-4; 7 bases align to TRBD1. From germline, CDR1 is MDHEN and CDR2 SYDVKM. With 5 bases clipped from V and 8 bases from J, the junction kept 5 bases outside the gene matches. The CDR3 runs 13 residues. CDR3 nucleotides: TGTGCCAGCAGTCGACAGGGTGGCGAAAAACTGTTTTTT. This sequence encodes CASSRQGGEKLFF.

The chain links TRBV5-4 to TRBJ2-7; D gene uncertain. The germline V gene encodes CDR1 SGHNT and CDR2 YYREEE (reference sequence). Trimming pared 0 bases from V and 4 bases from J, leaving 14 bases between. The CDR3 loop spans 15 amino acids. CDR3 nucleotides: TGTGCCAGCAGCTTGGACCTAGAAGTGGTGTACGAGCAGTACTTC. Amino acid sequence: CASSLDLEVVYEQYF.

This clone appeared a single time. The genes are TRBV18 and TRBJ1-1, with TRBD1 identical over 10 bases. CDR3 length: 15 residues. Looked up from germline, CDR1 is KGHSH and CDR2 is LQKENI. The V gene end was trimmed by 2 bases and the J gene end by 7 bases; junction bases not matched to a gene: 7. The CDR3 nucleotides are TGTGCCAGCTCACCAACGGGACAGGGGAAGAATGAAGCTTTCTTT. The encoded protein is CASSPTGQGKNEAFF.

In this sample, this clone turned up once. This sequence joins TRBV5-1 and TRBJ1-2, with D maybe TRBD1 (6 bases). There are 16 residues in the CDR3. Trimming removed 5 bases at V and 0 bases at J, with 17 bases between. Germline V gives CDR1 SGHRS, CDR2 YFSETQ. The CDR3 sequence is CASSPRGQTANYGYTF. For the CDR3, the DNA is TGCGCCAGCAGTCCGCGCGGACAGACAGCTAACTATGGCTACACCTTC.